The sequence of this TCR beta chain was determined in a study of blood T cells in healthy people across ages. Study observations and caveats: Researchers judged that diversity estimates from one million T cells fell short of true values.

Every donor contributed 8 to 10 milliliters of peripheral blood by blood draw. Germline CDR1 and CDR2: DFQATT and SNEGSKA (reference sequence). CDR3 length: 18 residues. Then a second PCR, running about 6 to 12 cycles, was carried out with a sample-barcoded 5' primer and a J-beta primer mix. Each CDR3 protein gets one entry after TCRdb re-called the 5' RACE reads with MiXCR. Of about 1.5 million distinct CDR3 sequences listed, approximately 42% are singletons. This clonotype was observed a few times. Its specificity is not known. The chain has TRBV20-1 and TRBJ2-7; 8 bases fit TRBD2. The J call may be mistaken, given a closer DNA end match to TRBJ2-5. Material for sequencing was blood. This receptor was identified in a woman between 18 and 30 years old in good health. In DNA, the CDR3 is TGCAGTGCTAGAGATCGTGCCAGCGGGAGAGCCCCCCGGGAGACCCAGTACTTC. Translation: CSARDRASGRAPRETQYF.